This is a list of T cell receptor beta chains from one sample in a study of shared clonotypes between healthy human individuals. Clones were sequenced by immunoSEQ multiplex PCR, and TCRdb holds only the in-frame ones, with some missing. The sample shows 2 million to 2.5 million clones, more than 85% of them seen only once. The specimen was naive CD8+ T cells from PBMCs. The receptor set was obtained from a man aged 18 to 35 in good health. Some clones in this sample may be carry-over from other donors' samples. Both conserved end residues are part of each CDR3. Fields, in order: V gene, clone size, D gene, J gene, CDR3 DNA, CDR3 protein. A D gene is named only where the DNA matches it firmly. The size entry is marked missing in some rows and otherwise reads once, few, many or a size class.

>TRBV27|once|.|TRBJ1-2
TGTGCCAGCAGTCCCACTGCGGGGAACTATGGCTACACCTTC
CASSPTAGNYGYTF
>TRBV5-1|.|TRBD1|TRBJ2-7
TGCGCCAGCAGCCTCGGACAGGGTCGCTCCTACGAGCAGTACTTC
CASSLGQGRSYEQYF
>TRBV27|.|.|TRBJ1-1
TGTGCCAGCAGGCCTGGGGACGATAACACTGAAGCTTTCTTT
CASRPGDDNTEAFF
>TRBV7-8|.|.|TRBJ1-2
TGTGCCAGCAGCTTGGCGCTAGGCTATGGCTACACCTTC
CASSLALGYGYTF
>TRBV27|.|.|TRBJ2-3
TGTGCCAGCAGTCGCCCGGGAGCGACTAGCACAGATACGCAGTATTTT
CASSRPGATSTDTQYF
>TRBV29-1|.|.|TRBJ1-1
TGCAGCGTTGGGGAGGGGAGGATGAACACTGAAGCTTTCTTT
CSVGEGRMNTEAFF
>TRBV7-9|.|.|TRBJ2-1
TGTGCCAGCAGCTTCGATTTCTCCTACAATGAGCAGTTCTTC
CASSFDFSYNEQFF
>TRBV9|.|.|TRBJ1-3
TGTGCCAGCAGCCCGGGGGGAGGGGATTGGGCTGGAAACACCATATATTTT
CASSPGGGDWAGNTIYF
>TRBV6-6|.|.|TRBJ1-1
TGTGCCAGCAGGGCAGGACGGGTGAACACTGAAGCTTTCTTT
CASRAGRVNTEAFF
>TRBV7-2|.|.|TRBJ1-3
TGTGCCAGCAGAAGAGCGGACTTCTCTGGAAACACCATATATTTT
CASRRADFSGNTIYF
>TRBV11-2|.|.|TRBJ2-7
TGTGCCAGCAGCTTAGGTCAGGTTCTCTCCTACGAGCAGTACTTC
CASSLGQVLSYEQYF
>TRBV15|.|.|TRBJ1-2
TGTGCCACCAGCAGGACAGACAACTATGGCTACACCTTC
CATSRTDNYGYTF
>TRBV27|.|.|TRBJ2-5
TGTGCCAGCAGTTGGGGCGGACACCAAGAGACCCAGTACTTC
CASSWGGHQETQYF
>TRBV9|.|.|TRBJ1-1
TGTGCCAGCAGCGCGGCCGGGACACCGGCGAATGCTTTCTTT
CASSAAGTPANAFF
>TRBV19|.|.|TRBJ1-1
TGTGCCAGTAGTATAGGGAAGTCTGAAGCTTTCTTT
CASSIGKSEAFF
>TRBV7-8|.|TRBD1|TRBJ2-7
TGTGCCAGCAGCTTGTACAGGGGGAACCACGAGCAGTACTTC
CASSLYRGNHEQYF
>TRBV10-3|.|.|TRBJ2-7
TGTGCCATCAGTGAGCCGGGCTGGGGGTCCGAGCAGTACTTC
CAISEPGWGSEQYF
>TRBV7-9|.|.|TRBJ1-4
TGTGCCAGCAGCCGACAAGCACTTAATGAAAAACTGTTTTTT
CASSRQALNEKLFF
>TRBV7-2|.|.|TRBJ2-5
TGTGCCAGCAGCTTAGATGGTAGAGGGGTAGAGACCCAGTACTTC
CASSLDGRGVETQYF
>TRBV9|once|.|TRBJ1-5
TGTGCCAGCAGCGTAGGTGGAGGGAATCAGCCCCAGCATTTT
CASSVGGGNQPQHF
>TRBV30|.|TRBD1|TRBJ2-1
TGTGCCTGGGCTGCGGGACAGGTCCTCTGGGGTGTATACAATGAGCAGTTCTTC
CAWAAGQVLWGVYNEQFF
>TRBV18|.|TRBD2|TRBJ2-5
TGTGCCAGCTCACGACGGACTAGCGGGAGGGAGACCCAGTACTTC
CASSRRTSGRETQYF
>TRBV7-9|few|.|TRBJ2-2
TGTGCCAGCAGCTACGGTCCCGGGGAGCTGTTTTTT
CASSYGPGELFF
>TRBV27|.|TRBD2|TRBJ2-1
TGTGCCAGCAGATGGACCGGGACTAGCGGGAGATATGAGCAGTTCTTC
CASRWTGTSGRYEQFF
>TRBV9|.|TRBD1|TRBJ2-7
TGTGCCAGCAGCCCAGGGGACAGGGCATACGAGCAGTACTTC
CASSPGDRAYEQYF
>TRBV11-3|.|.|TRBJ2-7
TGTGCCAGCAGCTTAGGTCCCAGGTCCTACGAGCAGTACTTC
CASSLGPRSYEQYF
>TRBV28|.|.|TRBJ1-2
TGTGCCAGCACTCGGACTGATAACTATGGCTACACCTTC
CASTRTDNYGYTF
>TRBV11-3|.|.|TRBJ2-1
TGTGCCAGCAGCTCCGATGGGTTTGGGGGAAGTCAGAACAATGAGCAGTTCTTC
CASSSDGFGGSQNNEQFF
>TRBV27|.|.|TRBJ2-1
TGTGCCAGCAGTTTACAGGGTTGGGCCAACGATGAGCAGTTCTTC
CASSLQGWANDEQFF
>TRBV28|.|.|TRBJ2-2
TGTGCCAGCAGCTACGGCGGGGAGGCGACCGGGGAGCTGTTTTTT
CASSYGGEATGELFF
>TRBV7-9|.|TRBD1|TRBJ1-2
TGTGCCAGCAGCTCCCGGACAGGGGGGACATCTAACTATGGCTACACCTTC
CASSSRTGGTSNYGYTF
>TRBV7-6|.|.|TRBJ2-2
TGTGCCAGCAGCTGGAAGACCGGGACGACAAACACCGGGGAGCTGTTTTTT
CASSWKTGTTNTGELFF
>TRBV21-1|.|.|TRBJ1-3
TGTGCCAGCGGCCCAGAGCTTCAGGTCCTCTCTGGAAACACCATATATTTT
CASGPELQVLSGNTIYF
>TRBV19|once|TRBD1|TRBJ1-1
TGTGCCAGTAGTATAGGAACCCGGGACAGGGGCACTGAAGCTTTCTTT
CASSIGTRDRGTEAFF
>TRBV10-1|.|TRBD2|TRBJ2-7
TGCGCCAGCGAGAGTCAACTAGCGGGAGGGCCCCTCCTAGGCGAGCAGTACTTC
CASESQLAGGPLLGEQYF
>TRBV5-1|.|TRBD2|TRBJ2-7
TGCGCCAGCAGCTTCCTAGCGGGAGATTACGAGCAGTACTTC
CASSFLAGDYEQYF
>TRBV27|once|TRBD2|TRBJ2-7
TGTGCCAGCAGGACGACTAGCGGGCGGTCCTACGAGCAGTACTTC
CASRTTSGRSYEQYF
>TRBV19|.|TRBD1|TRBJ2-7
TGTGCCAGTAGTATGGGGACAGGGGGCTGGAGCTCCTACGAGCAGTACTTC
CASSMGTGGWSSYEQYF
>TRBV5-6|.|TRBD1|TRBJ2-7
TGTGCCAGCAGCTCGGGACAGGACACCTACGAGCAGTACTTC
CASSSGQDTYEQYF
>TRBV7-8|.|TRBD2|TRBJ2-1
TGTGCCAGCAGCTTACCTGGCGGGAGCTCCTACAATGAGCAGTTCTTC
CASSLPGGSSYNEQFF
>TRBV29-1|.|TRBD2|TRBJ2-7
TGCAGCGTAGGACTAAGCGGGATCAACGAGCAGTACTTC
CSVGLSGINEQYF
>TRBV28|.|.|TRBJ1-5
TGTGCCAGCAGTTTCCCTCAGCCCCAGCATTTT
CASSFPQPQHF
>TRBV5-4|.|TRBD1|TRBJ1-1
TGTGCCAGCAGCCAAGACAGGGGGCTAGGGAACACTGAAGCTTTCTTT
CASSQDRGLGNTEAFF
>TRBV19|.|.|TRBJ2-7
TGTGCCAGTAGTCAAAAACCAACCCACTCCTACGAGCAGTACTTC
CASSQKPTHSYEQYF
>TRBV6-4|once|.|TRBJ2-1
TGTGCCAGCAGTGAAGGGCCGAGCTCCTACAATGAGCAGTTCTTC
CASSEGPSSYNEQFF
>TRBV7-9|few|.|TRBJ1-1
TGTGCCAGCAGCTTAGTGGCCAGGGGTGGCACTGAAGCTTTCTTT
CASSLVARGGTEAFF
>TRBV28|.|TRBD2|TRBJ2-1
TGTGCCAGCAGTCAGGGCGGGAGTCGGCCCGATGAGCAGTTCTTC
CASSQGGSRPDEQFF
>TRBV2|.|TRBD2|TRBJ2-1
TGTGCCAGCAGGGGGACTAGCTCCCGGGGCAATGAGCAGTTCTTC
CASRGTSSRGNEQFF
>TRBV27|.|TRBD1|TRBJ1-5
TGTGCCAGCAGTTGGACAGGTGCTGGGCAGCCCCAGCATTTT
CASSWTGAGQPQHF
>TRBV11-2|.|TRBD2|TRBJ2-5
TGTGCCAGCAGCTTATACTCTAGCGGGAGAGAAGAGACCCAGTACTTC
CASSLYSSGREETQYF
>TRBV7-2|.|.|TRBJ2-7
TGTGCCAGCAGCTTAGACCCCGGGACCTACGAGCAGTACTTC
CASSLDPGTYEQYF
>TRBV10-3|.|TRBD1|TRBJ2-7
TGTGCCATCGGTGAGGGACAGGGATACTACGAGCAGTACTTC
CAIGEGQGYYEQYF
>TRBV5-6|.|.|TRBJ2-3
TGTGCCAGCAGCCGACGCGGGACTCTTCCCACAGATACGCAGTATTTT
CASSRRGTLPTDTQYF
>TRBV7-8|.|.|TRBJ1-1
TGTGCCAGCAAAACTAAGGGTGAAGCTTTCTTT
CASKTKGEAFF